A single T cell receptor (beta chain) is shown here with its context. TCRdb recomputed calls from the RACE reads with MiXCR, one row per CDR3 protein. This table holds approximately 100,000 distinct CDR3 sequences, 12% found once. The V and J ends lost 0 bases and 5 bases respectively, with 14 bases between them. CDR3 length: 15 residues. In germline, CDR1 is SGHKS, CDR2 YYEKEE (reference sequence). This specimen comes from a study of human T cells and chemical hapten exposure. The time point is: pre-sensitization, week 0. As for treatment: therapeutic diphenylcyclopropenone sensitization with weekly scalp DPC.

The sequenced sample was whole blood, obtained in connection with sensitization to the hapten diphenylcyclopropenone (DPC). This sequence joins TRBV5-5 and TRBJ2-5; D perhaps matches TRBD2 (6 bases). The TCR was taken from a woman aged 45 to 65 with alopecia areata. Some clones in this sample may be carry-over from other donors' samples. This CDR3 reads CASSLGLGGGETQYF. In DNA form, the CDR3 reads TGTGCCAGCAGCTTGGGGCTCGGCGGAGGGGAGACCCAGTACTTC.